The 6 T cell receptor beta chains in this list originate from one sample, sequenced in a study of blood T cell repertoires in COVID-19. Generated by immunoSEQ multiplex PCR, the TCRdb table keeps only in-frame clones and is missing some. The sample holds roughly 110,000 clones, 75% to 90% seen once. Source material: peripheral blood. All receptors derive from a human donor in a cohort sampled during active COVID-19.

In DNA form, the CDR3 reads TGTGCCAGCAGCTCCATTTCGGGACCCCAGCATTTT. This gives the protein CASSSISGPQHF. The chain combines TRBV7-9 with TRBJ1-5; D unresolved. The V and J ends lost 4 bases and 10 bases respectively, with 11 bases between them. The CDR3 extends over 12 amino acids. Germline CDR1 and CDR2: SEHNR and FQNEAQ (reference sequence).

The chain uses TRBV12-3 or TRBV12-4 and TRBJ2-4, with D hard to call. V dropped 3 bases and J dropped 3 bases, with 3 bases sitting between them. This CDR3 has 12 amino acids. The CDR3 loop reads CASSFGKNIQYF. The CDR3 DNA follows: TGTGCCAGCAGTTTCGGCAAAAACATTCAGTACTTC.

In DNA form, the CDR3 reads TGCGCCAGCAGCTTGGCCGTGACAGCCTGGTTGGCAGATACGCAGTATTTT. Translated: CASSLAVTAWLADTQYF. V and J are TRBV5-1 and TRBJ2-3, with D possibly TRBD1 on 5 matching bases. Trimming removed 0 bases from V and 4 bases from J, with 18 bases in between. The V gene's germline CDR1 is SGHRS and CDR2 YFSETQ. The CDR3 runs 17 residues.

The V and J genes are TRBV10-2 and TRBJ2-5; D possibly corresponds to TRBD1 (5 bases). The germline V gene has CDR1 WSHSY and CDR2 SAAADI. V was trimmed by 5 bases and J by 5 bases, leaving 12 bases between them. This CDR3 is 13 amino acids long. For the CDR3, the DNA is TGCGCCAGCAGTAATGGGGCCCGGGAGACCCAGTACTTC. Protein sequence: CASSNGARETQYF.

The chain links TRBV2 to TRBJ2-2; weak D call: TRBD1 (7 bases). The CDR3 spans 14 residues. V was trimmed by 8 bases and J by 7 bases, leaving 17 bases between them. CDR1 SNHLY and CDR2 FYNNEI come from the germline V gene. The chain's CDR3 is CASGEDRRDGELFF. DNA for the CDR3: TGTGCCAGCGGAGAGGACAGGCGGGACGGGGAGCTGTTTTTT.

The chain uses TRBV30 and TRBJ1-2, with D maybe TRBD1 (6 bases). The V end lost 8 bases, the J end lost 2 bases, and 12 bases lay between the germline ends. The germline V gene has CDR1 GTSNPN and CDR2 SVGIG (reference sequence). CDR3 length: 12 residues. The CDR3 reads CATRGQNYGYTF. The CDR3 nucleotides read TGTGCCACGAGAGGACAGAACTATGGCTACACCTTC.